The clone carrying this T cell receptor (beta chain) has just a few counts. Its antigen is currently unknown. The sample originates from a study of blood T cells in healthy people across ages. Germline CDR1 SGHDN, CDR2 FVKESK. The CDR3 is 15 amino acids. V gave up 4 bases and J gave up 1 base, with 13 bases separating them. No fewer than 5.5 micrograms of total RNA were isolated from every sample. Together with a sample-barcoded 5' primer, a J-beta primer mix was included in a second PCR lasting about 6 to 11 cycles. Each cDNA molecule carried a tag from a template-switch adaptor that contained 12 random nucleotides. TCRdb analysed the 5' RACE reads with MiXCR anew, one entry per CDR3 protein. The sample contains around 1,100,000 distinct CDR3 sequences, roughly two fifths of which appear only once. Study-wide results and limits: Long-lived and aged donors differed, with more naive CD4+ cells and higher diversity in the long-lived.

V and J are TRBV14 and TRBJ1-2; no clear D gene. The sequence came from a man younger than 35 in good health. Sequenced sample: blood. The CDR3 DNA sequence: TGTGCCAGCAGCCCACGGGCGATACATAACTATGGCTACACCTTC. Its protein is CASSPRAIHNYGYTF.